The sequence of this T cell receptor (beta chain) was determined in a study of OX40 agonist ivuxolimab in advanced cancers. About the investigation overall: Ivuxolimab, which targeted the costimulatory receptor OX40 (CD134), was an agonistic, fully human IgG2 monoclonal antibody. Intravenous ivuxolimab was administered to patients every 2 weeks at six dose levels: 0.01, 0.1, 0.3, 1.5, 3 and 10 mg/kg. Among the 50 to 55 dose-escalation patients, 19 had hepatocellular carcinoma, about 15 melanoma, 9 renal cell carcinoma and 9 head and neck cancer. The dose-escalation cohort was almost 85% male with a mean age of about 60 years, ranging from roughly 20 to 80. Patients were allowed to have had prior anti-PD-1, anti-PD-L1 or anti-CTLA-4 therapy, and around two fifths of the dose-escalation patients had been treated with checkpoint inhibitors. Three dose-escalation patients achieved partial responses, one with hepatocellular carcinoma and two with cutaneous melanoma. The point of sequencing TCRbeta in the periphery was to test whether ivuxolimab changed TCR sequence diversity and drove clonal T-cell expansion. The paper describes the monotherapy dose-escalation part (N ≈ 50 patients) of the phase I trial of ivuxolimab. Results the study describes overall, beyond this receptor: At doses of 0.1 to 3.0 mg/kg, clonal expansion of both CD4+ and CD8+ blood T cells was observed from baseline to week 6. After ivuxolimab, CD8+ T cells had more expanded clones than CD4+ T cells on average. Low levels of normalized T-cell clonal expansion were also seen in some patients who did not respond. In the 0.1-3.0 mg/kg groups, partial responders had among the lowest normalized peripheral clonal expansion, particularly in CD8+ T cells. Which antigens the clonally expanded peripheral T cells were specific for was not determined.

Comments on this clone: Its antigen specificity is not known. There are no base qualities to consult, and no much larger clone falls within one base.

To sequence the TCRbeta CDR3 region, genomic DNA was isolated from the sorted cells. TCRbeta CDR3 regions were sequenced using the immunoSEQ Assay. TCRdb obtained this table from immuneACCESS and retained in-frame rearrangements with V and J assigned. These tables miss some clones; where compared with another copy, unresolved V genes account for less than half of the shortfall, and the remainder is unexplained. The table for this sample lists about 77,000 clones; around 83% of them were counted only once. The ten largest clones add up to around 0.73% of the sample. Reading the germline V gene gives CDR1 MNHNS and CDR2 SASEGT. The CDR3 starts with the cysteine, ends with the phenylalanine, and has 15 residues. Of all the DNA, just the CDR3 is kept, 45 bases in frame from base 1. V and J are trimmed by 7 bases and 5 bases, and the gene matches miss 11 bases of the junction. Patients with a history of autoimmune disease or receiving systemic immunosuppression were excluded from the trial. Peripheral blood for TCR sequencing was collected from all dose cohorts at baseline, on cycle 4 day 1, and on cycle 7 day 1. The samples were drawn from a first-in-human, open-label, multicenter phase I dose-escalation trial of ivuxolimab. Adults with locally advanced or metastatic melanoma, renal cell carcinoma, hepatocellular carcinoma or head and neck squamous cell carcinoma were enrolled in the trial. Before TCR sequencing, CD4+ T cells and CD8+ T cells from peripheral blood were sorted into separate populations.

The source is an adult with an advanced solid tumor such as melanoma, head and neck, liver or kidney cancer. The chain uses TRBV6-1 and TRBJ2-3, with 8 middle bases fitting TRBD1. Specimen: CD4+ or CD8+ T cells sorted from blood, collected in a trial of the OX40 agonist ivuxolimab. The DNA sequence is TGTGCCAGCACCAAAGGGGTACAGGGGGGAGATACGCAGTATTTT. It encodes CASTKGVQGGDTQYF.